These T cell receptor beta chains were read from a single sample in a study of control samples from healthy donors and cancer patients. Data came from immunoSEQ multiplex PCR; TCRdb stores just in-frame clones and leaves some out. Of approximately 120,000 clones in the sample, around 89% were seen once. Sequenced: blood. The receptors originated from a woman in her forties or fifties in good health. CDR3s include the opening cysteine and the closing phenylalanine or tryptophan. Fields, in order: D gene, J gene, clone size, V gene, CDR3 protein, CDR3 DNA. D genes are given only for firm matches. Clone size, where shown, is once, few, many, or a class for clones that have expanded.

d_call: -; j_call: TRBJ1-6; clone_size: -; v_call: TRBV9; cdr3_aa: CASSSWGGNSPLHF; cdr3_nt: TGTGCCAGCAGCTCCTGGGGGGGTAATTCACCCCTCCACTTT
d_call: TRBD1; j_call: TRBJ2-2; clone_size: -; v_call: TRBV19; cdr3_aa: CASRTGTGYTGELFF; cdr3_nt: TGTGCCAGTAGGACCGGGACAGGGTACACCGGGGAGCTGTTTTTT
d_call: -; j_call: TRBJ2-3; clone_size: few; v_call: TRBV7-3; cdr3_aa: CASSLTAGGRGPDTQYF; cdr3_nt: TGTGCCAGCAGCTTAACGGCTGGTGGGAGAGGGCCAGATACGCAGTATTTT
d_call: TRBD1; j_call: TRBJ1-5; clone_size: -; v_call: TRBV6-5; cdr3_aa: CASSDRGRNQPQHF; cdr3_nt: TGTGCCAGCAGCGACAGGGGGCGGAATCAGCCCCAGCATTTT
d_call: TRBD1; j_call: TRBJ2-7; clone_size: -; v_call: TRBV19; cdr3_aa: CASRSGQINYEQYF; cdr3_nt: TGTGCCAGTCGGTCGGGACAGATAAACTACGAGCAGTACTTC
d_call: TRBD1; j_call: TRBJ1-1; clone_size: -; v_call: TRBV9; cdr3_aa: CASSARGGVNTEAFF; cdr3_nt: TGTGCCAGCAGCGCCCGAGGGGGCGTGAACACTGAAGCTTTCTTT
d_call: TRBD1; j_call: TRBJ2-1; clone_size: -; v_call: TRBV9; cdr3_aa: CASSLTPTGKQYNEQFF; cdr3_nt: TGTGCCAGCAGCCTAACCCCGACAGGGAAACAATACAATGAGCAGTTCTTC
d_call: -; j_call: TRBJ2-1; clone_size: -; v_call: TRBV28; cdr3_aa: CASLQGLGYNEQFF; cdr3_nt: TGTGCCAGCCTCCAGGGTTTGGGGTACAATGAGCAGTTCTTC
d_call: -; j_call: TRBJ1-5; clone_size: -; v_call: TRBV7-2; cdr3_aa: CASSLDGGGKPQHF; cdr3_nt: TGTGCCAGCAGCTTAGACGGAGGAGGTAAGCCCCAGCATTTT
d_call: -; j_call: TRBJ2-7; clone_size: -; v_call: TRBV5-6; cdr3_aa: CASSLGGDSYEQYF; cdr3_nt: TGTGCCAGCAGCTTGGGTGGAGACTCCTACGAGCAGTACTTC
d_call: -; j_call: TRBJ2-7; clone_size: -; v_call: TRBV6-5; cdr3_aa: CARWGPGRTSGEQYF; cdr3_nt: TGTGCCAGGTGGGGACCGGGACGGACGTCAGGCGAGCAGTACTTC
d_call: TRBD1; j_call: TRBJ2-5; clone_size: -; v_call: TRBV5-1; cdr3_aa: CASSPQGAIGQETQYF; cdr3_nt: TGCGCCAGCAGCCCACAGGGGGCAATAGGCCAAGAGACCCAGTACTTC
d_call: -; j_call: TRBJ2-7; clone_size: -; v_call: TRBV2; cdr3_aa: CASSERTYEQYF; cdr3_nt: TGTGCCAGCAGTGAAAGGACCTACGAGCAGTACTTC
d_call: -; j_call: TRBJ2-7; clone_size: medium-sized; v_call: TRBV9; cdr3_aa: CASSVEGEYEQYF; cdr3_nt: TGTGCCAGCAGCGTAGAGGGCGAATACGAGCAGTACTTC
d_call: -; j_call: TRBJ2-3; clone_size: -; v_call: TRBV19; cdr3_aa: CASSTNYRGGGTDTQYF; cdr3_nt: TGTGCCAGTAGTACCAATTACAGGGGAGGAGGCACAGATACGCAGTATTTT
d_call: -; j_call: TRBJ2-2; clone_size: -; v_call: TRBV24-1; cdr3_aa: CATGWSSGAGGSYGELFF; cdr3_nt: TGTGCCACCGGATGGAGTAGCGGAGCCGGAGGAAGTTACGGGGAGCTGTTTTTT
d_call: -; j_call: TRBJ2-6; clone_size: -; v_call: TRBV6-5; cdr3_aa: CASSLYSGANVLTF; cdr3_nt: TGTGCCAGCAGCCTCTACTCTGGGGCCAACGTCCTGACTTTC
d_call: -; j_call: TRBJ2-3; clone_size: -; v_call: TRBV7-7; cdr3_aa: CASSRDFGGTDTQYF; cdr3_nt: TGTGCCAGCAGCCGGGACTTTGGGGGCACAGATACGCAGTATTTT
d_call: TRBD2; j_call: TRBJ2-5; clone_size: -; v_call: TRBV2; cdr3_aa: CASSGTSGREETQYF; cdr3_nt: TGTGCCAGCAGTGGGACTAGCGGGAGAGAGGAGACCCAGTACTTC
d_call: -; j_call: TRBJ2-2; clone_size: -; v_call: TRBV19; cdr3_aa: CASSQAGSGELFF; cdr3_nt: TGTGCCAGTAGTCAGGCGGGGTCCGGGGAGCTGTTTTTT
d_call: -; j_call: TRBJ1-5; clone_size: -; v_call: TRBV18; cdr3_aa: CASSPQGGKNQPQHF; cdr3_nt: TGTGCCAGCTCACCACAGGGCGGTAAAAACCAGCCCCAGCATTTT
d_call: TRBD2; j_call: TRBJ2-2; clone_size: -; v_call: TRBV7-8; cdr3_aa: CASSSAPNPSGSRTGELFF; cdr3_nt: TGTGCCAGCAGCTCCGCCCCAAATCCTAGCGGGAGTCGTACCGGGGAGCTGTTTTTT
d_call: -; j_call: TRBJ1-2; clone_size: -; v_call: TRBV7-8; cdr3_aa: CASSSESANYGYTF; cdr3_nt: TGTGCCAGCAGCTCTGAAAGCGCTAACTATGGCTACACCTTC
d_call: -; j_call: TRBJ2-3; clone_size: once; v_call: TRBV25-1; cdr3_aa: CASSDGFWATDTQYF; cdr3_nt: TGTGCCAGCAGTGATGGCTTTTGGGCGACAGATACGCAGTATTTT
d_call: -; j_call: TRBJ2-3; clone_size: -; v_call: TRBV14; cdr3_aa: CASSQEVGDTQYF; cdr3_nt: TGTGCCAGCAGCCAAGAAGTTGGGGATACGCAGTATTTT
d_call: TRBD2; j_call: TRBJ2-1; clone_size: -; v_call: TRBV27; cdr3_aa: CASSPSLTGGGNEQFF; cdr3_nt: TGTGCCAGCAGTCCATCCCTCACGGGAGGTGGTAATGAGCAGTTCTTC
d_call: -; j_call: TRBJ2-2; clone_size: -; v_call: TRBV4-1; cdr3_aa: CASSQGAVSNTGELFF; cdr3_nt: TGCGCCAGCAGCCAGGGAGCGGTGTCGAACACCGGGGAGCTGTTTTTT
d_call: -; j_call: TRBJ1-3; clone_size: -; v_call: TRBV6-5; cdr3_aa: CASLIWRNTIYF; cdr3_nt: TGTGCCAGCCTTATCTGGAGAAACACCATATATTTT
d_call: TRBD2; j_call: TRBJ2-2; clone_size: once; v_call: TRBV4-2; cdr3_aa: CASSQDQSAGGNTGELFF; cdr3_nt: TGTGCCAGCAGCCAAGATCAGTCAGCGGGGGGGAACACCGGGGAGCTGTTTTTT
d_call: -; j_call: TRBJ1-1; clone_size: -; v_call: TRBV10-3; cdr3_aa: CAISQLGTEAFF; cdr3_nt: TGTGCCATCAGTCAGTTGGGCACTGAAGCTTTCTTT
d_call: -; j_call: TRBJ2-1; clone_size: -; v_call: TRBV9; cdr3_aa: CASSPPGKFEQFF; cdr3_nt: TGTGCCAGCAGCCCCCCAGGGAAGTTTGAGCAGTTCTTC
d_call: -; j_call: TRBJ2-2; clone_size: -; v_call: TRBV5-1; cdr3_aa: CASSPYWENTGELFF; cdr3_nt: TGCGCCAGCAGCCCCTACTGGGAGAACACCGGGGAGCTGTTTTTT
d_call: TRBD1; j_call: TRBJ1-4; clone_size: -; v_call: TRBV7-9; cdr3_aa: CASSFKTGVEKLFF; cdr3_nt: TGTGCCAGCAGCTTCAAGACAGGGGTTGAAAAACTGTTTTTT
d_call: -; j_call: TRBJ1-1; clone_size: -; v_call: TRBV28; cdr3_aa: CASSFFRGSEAFF; cdr3_nt: TGTGCCAGCAGTTTTTTCCGGGGCTCTGAAGCTTTCTTT
d_call: TRBD1; j_call: TRBJ2-7; clone_size: -; v_call: TRBV27; cdr3_aa: CASSSLRDRGPYEQYF; cdr3_nt: TGTGCCAGCAGTTCCCTCCGGGACAGGGGGCCCTACGAGCAGTACTTC
d_call: -; j_call: TRBJ1-5; clone_size: -; v_call: TRBV10-3; cdr3_aa: CAIKDGDSNQPQHF; cdr3_nt: TGTGCCATCAAGGACGGTGATAGCAATCAGCCCCAGCATTTT
d_call: -; j_call: TRBJ1-5; clone_size: -; v_call: TRBV3-1/TRBV3-2; cdr3_aa: CASSPSGSQSNQPQHF; cdr3_nt: TGTGCCAGCAGCCCCTCCGGTTCACAGAGCAATCAGCCCCAGCATTTT
d_call: TRBD1; j_call: TRBJ2-1; clone_size: -; v_call: TRBV27; cdr3_aa: CASRPDRGPYNEQFF; cdr3_nt: TGTGCCAGCAGACCCGACAGGGGGCCTTACAATGAGCAGTTCTTC
d_call: -; j_call: TRBJ1-5; clone_size: -; v_call: TRBV18; cdr3_aa: CASSPPGVIGHQPQHF; cdr3_nt: TGTGCCAGCTCACCACCGGGGGTAATAGGGCATCAGCCCCAGCATTTT
d_call: TRBD1; j_call: TRBJ1-2; clone_size: many; v_call: TRBV27; cdr3_aa: CATRGPHYGYTF; cdr3_nt: TGTGCAACCAGGGGGCCCCACTATGGCTACACCTTC
d_call: -; j_call: TRBJ1-2; clone_size: -; v_call: TRBV2; cdr3_aa: CASSKVGFYGYTF; cdr3_nt: TGTGCCAGCAGCAAGGTGGGGTTCTATGGCTACACCTTC
d_call: -; j_call: TRBJ2-1; clone_size: -; v_call: TRBV19; cdr3_aa: CAIGDYNEQFF; cdr3_nt: TGTGCCATCGGTGATTACAATGAGCAGTTCTTC
d_call: TRBD1; j_call: TRBJ1-2; clone_size: -; v_call: TRBV2; cdr3_aa: CASRPPGQGRSGYTF; cdr3_nt: TGTGCCAGCAGACCCCCGGGACAGGGAAGAAGTGGCTACACCTTC
d_call: -; j_call: TRBJ1-6; clone_size: -; v_call: TRBV7-9; cdr3_aa: CASSPGDRNSPLHF; cdr3_nt: TGTGCCAGCAGCCCCGGGGATCGCAATTCACCCCTCCACTTT
d_call: -; j_call: TRBJ1-3; clone_size: -; v_call: TRBV12-3/TRBV12-4; cdr3_aa: CASNPDGRNTIYF; cdr3_nt: TGTGCCAGCAACCCGGACGGAAGAAACACCATATATTTT
d_call: -; j_call: TRBJ2-7; clone_size: -; v_call: TRBV2; cdr3_aa: CASSEGGANEQYF; cdr3_nt: TGTGCCAGCAGTGAGGGAGGAGCCAACGAGCAGTACTTC
d_call: -; j_call: TRBJ1-1; clone_size: -; v_call: TRBV7-8; cdr3_aa: CASSPRGQEAFF; cdr3_nt: TGTGCCAGCAGCCCGAGAGGACAGGAAGCTTTCTTT
d_call: -; j_call: TRBJ1-2; clone_size: -; v_call: TRBV7-9; cdr3_aa: CASSLLAGTYF; cdr3_nt: TGTGCCAGCAGCTTACTTGCCGGGACTTACTTC
d_call: -; j_call: TRBJ1-3; clone_size: few; v_call: TRBV6-5; cdr3_aa: CASRGEGGGNTIYF; cdr3_nt: TGTGCCAGCAGAGGGGAGGGGGGTGGAAACACCATATATTTT
d_call: -; j_call: TRBJ2-2; clone_size: -; v_call: TRBV6-5; cdr3_aa: CASSYGRKDTGELFF; cdr3_nt: TGTGCCAGCAGTTACGGGAGAAAGGACACCGGGGAGCTGTTTTTT
d_call: -; j_call: TRBJ2-1; clone_size: -; v_call: TRBV11-3; cdr3_aa: CASSSGGLYNEQFF; cdr3_nt: TGTGCCAGCAGCTCCGGGGGGCTTTACAATGAGCAGTTCTTC
d_call: TRBD1; j_call: TRBJ1-1; clone_size: -; v_call: TRBV6-5; cdr3_aa: CASSSTYRGAFF; cdr3_nt: TGTGCCAGCAGTTCCACCTACAGGGGAGCTTTCTTT
d_call: TRBD1; j_call: TRBJ1-1; clone_size: -; v_call: TRBV6-1; cdr3_aa: CASSDMTGGSTEAFF; cdr3_nt: TGTGCCAGCAGTGACATGACAGGGGGTTCAACTGAAGCTTTCTTT
d_call: TRBD1; j_call: TRBJ2-1; clone_size: -; v_call: TRBV7-2; cdr3_aa: CASSPTGNEQFF; cdr3_nt: TGTGCCAGCAGCCCGACAGGGAATGAGCAGTTCTTC
d_call: -; j_call: TRBJ1-2; clone_size: -; v_call: TRBV29-1; cdr3_aa: CSVEEEGYTF; cdr3_nt: TGCAGCGTTGAGGAGGAAGGCTACACCTTC
d_call: -; j_call: TRBJ2-1; clone_size: -; v_call: TRBV27; cdr3_aa: CASRLTQALRQFF; cdr3_nt: TGTGCCAGCAGGCTCACACAGGCCCTACGGCAGTTCTTC
d_call: -; j_call: TRBJ2-5; clone_size: once; v_call: TRBV7-2; cdr3_aa: CASSPTNFLGAGKTQYF; cdr3_nt: TGTGCCAGCAGCCCTACGAACTTCCTGGGGGCCGGTAAGACCCAGTACTTC
d_call: TRBD1; j_call: TRBJ2-1; clone_size: once; v_call: TRBV10-1; cdr3_aa: CASSESGQGRKNEQFF; cdr3_nt: TGCGCCAGCAGTGAATCCGGACAGGGACGAAAGAATGAGCAGTTCTTC
d_call: -; j_call: TRBJ2-6; clone_size: -; v_call: TRBV9; cdr3_aa: CASSVGAGSWAGANVLTF; cdr3_nt: TGTGCCAGCAGCGTAGGGGCAGGGAGTTGGGCTGGGGCCAACGTCCTGACTTTC